The clone carrying this TCR beta chain appeared a single time. CDR1 is MGHDK and CDR2 is SYGVNS in the germline V gene. V was clipped by 2 bases and J by 2 bases, with 3 bases between them. This CDR3 has 13 amino acids. Produced via immunoSEQ multiplex PCR; TCRdb's table is partial and in-frame only. The table lists 45,000 to 55,000 clones, 85% to 95% of them singletons, with approximately 12% in the top ten. The chain recombines TRBV25-1 with TRBJ2-2; D not resolved. This receptor was obtained from a man aged 40-49 years with rheumatoid arthritis. The material sequenced was PBMCs. As DNA, the CDR3 is TGTGCCAGCAGTGAACCCAACACCGGGGAGCTGTTTTTT. This translates into CASSEPNTGELFF.